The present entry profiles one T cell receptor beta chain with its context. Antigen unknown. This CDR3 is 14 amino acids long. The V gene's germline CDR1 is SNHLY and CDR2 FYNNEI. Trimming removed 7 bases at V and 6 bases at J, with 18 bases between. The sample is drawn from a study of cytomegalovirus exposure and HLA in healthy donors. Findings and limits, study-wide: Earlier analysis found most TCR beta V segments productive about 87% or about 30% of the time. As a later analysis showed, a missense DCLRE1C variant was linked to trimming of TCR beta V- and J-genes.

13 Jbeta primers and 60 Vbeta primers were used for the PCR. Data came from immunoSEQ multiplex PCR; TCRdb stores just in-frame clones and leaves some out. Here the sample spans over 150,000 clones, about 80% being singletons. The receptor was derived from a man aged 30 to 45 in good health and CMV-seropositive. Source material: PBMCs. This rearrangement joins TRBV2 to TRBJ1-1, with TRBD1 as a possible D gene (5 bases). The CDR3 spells CASIITQAGAEAFF. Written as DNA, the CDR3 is TGTGCCAGCATTATAACTCAGGCGGGGGCTGAAGCTTTCTTT.